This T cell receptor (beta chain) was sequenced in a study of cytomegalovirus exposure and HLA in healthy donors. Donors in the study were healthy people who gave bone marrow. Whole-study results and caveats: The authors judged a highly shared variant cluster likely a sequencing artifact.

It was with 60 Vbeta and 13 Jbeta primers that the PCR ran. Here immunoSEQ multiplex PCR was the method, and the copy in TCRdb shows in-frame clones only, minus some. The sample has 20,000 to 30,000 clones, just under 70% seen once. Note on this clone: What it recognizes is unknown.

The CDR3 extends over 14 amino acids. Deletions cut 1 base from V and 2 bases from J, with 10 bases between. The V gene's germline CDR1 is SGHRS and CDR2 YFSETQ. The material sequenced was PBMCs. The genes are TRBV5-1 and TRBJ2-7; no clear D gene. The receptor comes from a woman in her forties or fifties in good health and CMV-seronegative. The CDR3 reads CASSLSAATYEQYF. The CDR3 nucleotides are TGCGCCAGCAGCTTGTCCGCCGCGACCTACGAGCAGTACTTC.